This is a list of T cell receptor beta chains from one sample in a study of neurological immune-mediated disorders. MiXCR, run by TCRdb on the 5' RACE reads, gives a single entry per CDR3 protein. The sample lists 80,000 or so distinct CDR3 sequences, under 10% occurring once. The sequencing sample was made of PBMCs. These receptors came from a man aged 45-65 years in good health. Each CDR3 is given with its conserved first and last residue. The D gene is left open where the match is weak. Rows give clone size only sometimes, using once, few, many, or a class for an expanded clone.

d_call	clone_size	j_call	v_call	cdr3_nt	cdr3_aa
.	many	TRBJ2-3	TRBV4-2	TGTGCCAGCAGCCCCCAGGGTAGGACAAATACAGATACGCAGTATTTT	CASSPQGRTNTDTQYF
TRBD2	.	TRBJ2-2	TRBV7-6	TGTGCCAGCAGCCCCGAGGGTGCGGGAGTGAACACCGGGGAGCTGTTTTTT	CASSPEGAGVNTGELFF
TRBD1	many	TRBJ2-3	TRBV7-2	TGTGCCAGCAGAAAAACAGGGGCCGGCACAGATACGCAGTATTTT	CASRKTGAGTDTQYF
TRBD1	many	TRBJ2-3	TRBV5-1	TGCGCCAGCAGCTTGTGGGGACAGGGGACAGATACGCAGTATTTT	CASSLWGQGTDTQYF
.	many	TRBJ1-5	TRBV5-1	TGCGCCAGCAGCTTGGGTCAGGCGGAACAGCCCCAGCATTTT	CASSLGQAEQPQHF
TRBD1	.	TRBJ1-4	TRBV5-1	TGCGCCAGCAGCGACCGGGGACAGGGTTATGAAAAACTGTTTTTT	CASSDRGQGYEKLFF
TRBD1	many	TRBJ1-1	TRBV11-2	TGTGCCAGCAGTACCCCCCGGACAGGGACGAACACTGAAGCTTTCTTT	CASSTPRTGTNTEAFF
.	many	TRBJ2-7	TRBV3-1	TGTGCCAGCAGCCAAGTGGGGGACCTTGGGTACGAGCAGTACTTC	CASSQVGDLGYEQYF
.	many	TRBJ1-2	TRBV6-5	TGTGCCAGCACCCAGGCAGGAAACCATGGCTACACCTTC	CASTQAGNHGYTF
.	many	TRBJ2-3	TRBV7-8	TGTGCCAGCAGCTTAGGGTCAAGGGGAACCACATTCACAGATACGCAGTATTTT	CASSLGSRGTTFTDTQYF
.	many	TRBJ2-3	TRBV5-1	TGCGCCAGCAGCTTCGATGGCACAGATACGCAGTATTTT	CASSFDGTDTQYF
.	many	TRBJ2-1	TRBV6-2/TRBV6-3	TGTGCCAGCAGTCGGGCCATAAACCCCTACAATGAGCAGTTCTTC	CASSRAINPYNEQFF
.	few	TRBJ1-5	TRBV12-3/TRBV12-4	TGTGCCAGCAGTTTAGTCCAGGGAAGTCAGCCCCAGCATTTT	CASSLVQGSQPQHF
.	many	TRBJ2-3	TRBV4-1	TGCGCCAGCAGCCGTCCCCGGGAGTCTACGCAGTATTTT	CASSRPRESTQYF
.	many	TRBJ2-3	TRBV5-1	TGCGCCAGCAGCTTGGAAAGGGGGGCCGATACGCAGTATTTT	CASSLERGADTQYF
.	many	TRBJ1-5	TRBV6-5	TGTGCCAGCAGTTACTCGCCAGGCAATCAGCCCCAGCATTTT	CASSYSPGNQPQHF
.	many	TRBJ1-5	TRBV27	TGTGCCAGCAGCTACAGTGGCAATCAGCCCCAGCATTTT	CASSYSGNQPQHF
TRBD1	.	TRBJ1-1	TRBV29-1	TGCAGCGTGCGCGGGACAGGGGGCGGTCCCACTGAAGCATTCTTT	CSVRGTGGGPTEAFF
.	many	TRBJ2-3	TRBV12-3/TRBV12-4	TGTGCCAGCAGTTTAGTTCGGGGGTCAGATACGCAGTATTTT	CASSLVRGSDTQYF
.	many	TRBJ2-3	TRBV29-1	TGCAGCGTAATGGGACAATCACGCCGGGGAGATACGCAGTATTTT	CSVMGQSRRGDTQYF
.	many	TRBJ2-4	TRBV7-9	TGTGCCAGCAGCCGGGACATTCAGTACTTC	CASSRDIQYF
.	once	TRBJ1-1	TRBV5-1	TGCGCCAGCAGCTTGGATCATCTGGCCATGAACACTGAAGCTTTCTTT	CASSLDHLAMNTEAFF
.	many	TRBJ1-2	TRBV12-3/TRBV12-4	TGTGCCAGCAGGCCCAGACAGGATTCTAACTATGGCTACACCTTC	CASRPRQDSNYGYTF
TRBD2	many	TRBJ2-1	TRBV20-1	TGCAGCTTGAGGGGGCTAGCGGGAGGAATCTCCTACAATGAGCAGTTCTTC	CSLRGLAGGISYNEQFF
.	many	TRBJ2-2	TRBV7-3	TGTGCCAGCAGCCCGAAGTCAAGGGGGAACACCGGGGAGCTGTTTTTT	CASSPKSRGNTGELFF
.	many	TRBJ2-3	TRBV5-1	TGCGCCAGCAGCTCAGGGTTTGGGACAGATACGCAGTATTTT	CASSSGFGTDTQYF
TRBD1	many	TRBJ2-7	TRBV9	TGTGCCAGCAGCGTAGGAGACAGGGACACCTACGAGCAGTACTTC	CASSVGDRDTYEQYF
.	many	TRBJ2-7	TRBV7-9	TGTGCCAGCAGCTCTGGGATCTCCTACGAGCAGTACTTC	CASSSGISYEQYF
.	many	TRBJ1-5	TRBV20-1	TGCAGTGCTAAGAGCAGTGGCAATCAGCCCCAGCATTTT	CSAKSSGNQPQHF
TRBD1	many	TRBJ2-1	TRBV5-6	TGTGCCAGCAGCCCTGGGGACAGGGGTGCCGGTAGTGAGCAGTTCTTC	CASSPGDRGAGSEQFF
TRBD1	many	TRBJ2-1	TRBV7-3	TGTGCCAGCAGCTCCGAGGGGGCGGTCCGGCTCAATGAGCAGTTCTTC	CASSSEGAVRLNEQFF
.	.	TRBJ2-1	TRBV20-1	TGCAGTGCTAGAGATCAGGAGGGGTTTCCCACCAATGAGCAGTTCTTC	CSARDQEGFPTNEQFF
.	.	TRBJ2-7	TRBV20-1	TGCAGTGCTAGGGACCTGGCCCCACCCGGGCAGTACTTC	CSARDLAPPGQYF
.	many	TRBJ1-4	TRBV18	TGTGCCAGCTCACGGGGAAGAAATGAAAAACTGTTTTTT	CASSRGRNEKLFF
.	.	TRBJ1-1	TRBV29-1	TGCGGAACCGGGAGGGCGAACACTGAAGCTATCTTT	CGTGRANTEAIF
TRBD2	many	TRBJ2-3	TRBV7-2	TGTGCCAGCAGCTTAGAGGGGACTAGCGGGGCGACAGATACGCAGTATTTT	CASSLEGTSGATDTQYF
.	many	TRBJ2-3	TRBV5-1	TGCGCCAGCAGCTACGGCGGACAGGGACTAACAGATACGCAGTATTTT	CASSYGGQGLTDTQYF
TRBD2	many	TRBJ2-2	TRBV9	TGTGCCAGCAGCGTAACTAGCGGGGGTGCCGGGGAACTGTTTTTT	CASSVTSGGAGELFF
TRBD1	few	TRBJ1-6	TRBV20-1	TGCAGTGCTAGAGTTCGGCAGGGGGCTTATAATTCACCCCTCCACTTT	CSARVRQGAYNSPLHF
.	many	TRBJ2-7	TRBV29-1	TGCAGCGCTTTCACAGGGGAGGCCTACGAGCAGTACTTC	CSAFTGEAYEQYF
TRBD2	many	TRBJ2-1	TRBV5-1	TGCGCCAGCAGCTTCACTAGCGGGTCTTACAATGAGCAGTTCTTC	CASSFTSGSYNEQFF
TRBD2	many	TRBJ2-1	TRBV28	TGTGCCAGCAGTCACGGGAGGGCCATGGACAATGAGCAGTTCTTC	CASSHGRAMDNEQFF
.	many	TRBJ2-1	TRBV20-1	TGCAGTGCTGGGGGGCGGGGTGGTGATGAGCAGTTCTTC	CSAGGRGGDEQFF
TRBD2	many	TRBJ2-3	TRBV7-2	TGTGCCAGCAGCTTAGACCGGACTAGCGGGAGGGCCGGAGCAGATACGCAGTATTTT	CASSLDRTSGRAGADTQYF
TRBD1	many	TRBJ1-5	TRBV11-2	TGTGCCAGCAGCCGGGACAGGGTTCAGCCCCAGCATTTT	CASSRDRVQPQHF
.	many	TRBJ1-5	TRBV5-1	TGCGCCAGCAGCTTGACAGGGAATAGCAATCAGCCCCAGCATTTT	CASSLTGNSNQPQHF
.	many	TRBJ1-3	TRBV29-1	TGCAGCGTTGAAGTGGCAGGAAAAGGAAACACCATATATTTT	CSVEVAGKGNTIYF
.	many	TRBJ1-1	TRBV3-1	TGTGCCAGCAGCCAGCTCGGTGAAGCTTTCTTT	CASSQLGEAFF
TRBD1	many	TRBJ1-2	TRBV9	TGTGCCAGCAGGCCGGGACAGGGAAACTATGGCTACACCTTC	CASRPGQGNYGYTF
TRBD1	many	TRBJ1-6	TRBV5-1	TGCGCCAGCAGCTCACAGGGGGCACCCAATTCACCCCTCCACTTT	CASSSQGAPNSPLHF
TRBD1	many	TRBJ1-2	TRBV30	TGTGCCTGGACGAACAGGGGGACCTGGGGCTACACCTTC	CAWTNRGTWGYTF
.	many	TRBJ1-3	TRBV24-1	TGTGCCACCAGTGATTTTCCCGGCTCTGGAAACACCATATATTTT	CATSDFPGSGNTIYF
.	many	TRBJ2-2	TRBV5-1	TGCGCCAGCAGCCCAGTTCCGAACACCGGGGAGCTGTTTTTT	CASSPVPNTGELFF